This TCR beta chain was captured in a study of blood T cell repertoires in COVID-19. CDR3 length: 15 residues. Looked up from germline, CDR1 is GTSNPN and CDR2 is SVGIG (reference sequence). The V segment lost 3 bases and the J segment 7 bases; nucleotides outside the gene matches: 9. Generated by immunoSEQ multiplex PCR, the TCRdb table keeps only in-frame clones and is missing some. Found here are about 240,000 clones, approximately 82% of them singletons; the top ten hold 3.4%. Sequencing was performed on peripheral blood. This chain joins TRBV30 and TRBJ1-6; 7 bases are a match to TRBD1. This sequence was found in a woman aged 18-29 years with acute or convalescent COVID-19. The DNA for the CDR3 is TGTGCCTGGAGGGCTCCGGGACAGCGGAATTCACCCCTCCACTTT. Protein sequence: CAWRAPGQRNSPLHF.